This section outlines one T cell receptor (beta chain) sequence together with its context. In the original analysis: Estimation of nucleated cell counts relied on the amplification of reference gene primers. Using immunoSEQ multiplex PCR, the repertoire was profiled, and TCRdb retains in-frame clones only, with some absent. V, J and clone size reflect that table, while D and trimming were determined from the DNA. The table records approximately 83,000 clones, around 79% of them present only once. This sample was taken from a study of blood T cell repertoires in COVID-19. For the study at large: The United States, Italy and Spain provided the acute and convalescent COVID-19 samples. From T cells, B-cell-depleted T cells, or PBMCs came the material, which was cDNA or gDNA.

The source material was peripheral blood. This sequence was found in an elderly woman with acute or convalescent COVID-19.

CDR3 residues: CASSLVSGGWVETQYF. The CDR3 bases are TGTGCCAGCAGCTTAGTTAGCGGGGGTTGGGTAGAGACCCAGTACTTC. The V and J genes are TRBV7-2 and TRBJ2-5; TRBD2 aligns across 9 bases. The CDR3 extends over 16 amino acids. With 1 base clipped from V and 4 bases from J, the junction kept 7 bases outside the gene matches. Germline CDR1 reads SGHTA; CDR2 reads FQGNSA.